Below, 16 T cell receptor beta chains from the same sample are listed, as sequenced in a study of cytomegalovirus exposure and HLA in healthy donors. The PCR contained 60 Vbeta and 13 Jbeta primers. TCRdb's table, derived via immunoSEQ multiplex PCR, lists solely in-frame clones and lacks some. The sample includes 99,000 or so clones, over 60% of them seen just once. Material for sequencing was PBMCs. The receptors shown here come from a male donor in good health and CMV-seropositive.

This clone was found a few times. This chain joins TRBV5-5 and TRBJ2-7; D gene unclear. Germline V gene data show CDR1 as SGHKS and CDR2 as YYEKEE (reference sequence). Between the trimmed V and J ends, which lost 2 bases and 2 bases, there was a span of 2 bases. The CDR3 runs to 11 residues. DNA for the CDR3: TGTGCCAGCAGCTTCACCTACGAGCAGTACTTC. Encoded protein: CASSFTYEQYF.

The rearrangement links TRBV5-1 to TRBJ2-1, with a weak D call TRBD1 (5 bases). The CDR3 has 15 residues. Germline values: CDR1 SGHRS, CDR2 YFSETQ. V was shortened by 0 bases and J by 7 bases, with 14 bases between the two germline ends. CDR3 amino acids: CASSLAWQGANEQFF. CDR3 nucleotides: TGCGCCAGCAGCTTGGCCTGGCAGGGCGCGAATGAGCAGTTCTTC.

The J gene is TRBJ2-1, the V gene TRBV6-5; tentative D call: TRBD2 (6 bases). V gave up 2 bases and J gave up 13 bases, with 12 bases separating them. The CDR3 sequence is 12 residues long. Germline V gives CDR1 MNHEY, CDR2 SVGAGI. The DNA of the CDR3 is TGTGCCAGCAGTTACAGCGGGCTCGAACAGTTCTTC. It encodes CASSYSGLEQFF.

V usage is TRBV5-6 and J usage is TRBJ2-5, with 8 positions matching TRBD2. V shed 1 base and J 2 bases; nucleotides not matched to a gene: 10. Germline V gives CDR1 SGHDT, CDR2 YYEEEE. The CDR3 contains 17 residues. The CDR3 spells CASSLQGLAGKQETQYF. CDR3 in DNA: TGTGCCAGCAGCTTGCAAGGTTTAGCGGGGAAACAAGAGACCCAGTACTTC.

The V call is TRBV6-5, the J call TRBJ1-2, with D maybe TRBD1 (5 bases). The CDR3 contains 15 residues. Germline V lookup: CDR1 MNHEY, CDR2 SVGAGI. Trimming pared 0 bases from V and 0 bases from J, leaving 8 bases between. The CDR3 nucleotides are TGTGCCAGCAGTTACTCAGGGGTTACTAACTATGGCTACACCTTC. It yields the protein CASSYSGVTNYGYTF.

This clone has more than one count but fewer than ten. V usage is TRBV19 and J usage is TRBJ1-4, with 7 bases lining up with TRBD1. Germline V gene lookup returns CDR1 LNHDA and CDR2 SQIVND (reference sequence). Unmatched junction bases numbered 11, after V lost 11 bases and J lost 8 bases. CDR3 length: 13 amino acids. DNA of the CDR3: TGTGCCCGGGGGGGCAGGGGGTTGGAAAAACTGTTTTTT. It specifies CARGGRGLEKLFF.

This clone has just one count. The chain uses TRBV2 and TRBJ2-7; the match to TRBD1 covers 7 bases. The ends lost 7 bases at V and 5 bases at J; junction bases unmatched: 11. CDR3 length: 14 residues. Looked up from germline, CDR1 is SNHLY and CDR2 is FYNNEI. The CDR3 coding sequence is TGTGCCAGCACGGTTCGACAGGGAAAGAACGAGCAGTACTTC. Amino acids: CASTVRQGKNEQYF.

CDR3 nucleotide sequence: TGTGCCAGCAGCTCGGACAAGCTCCGGTATGGCTACACCTTC. Protein sequence: CASSSDKLRYGYTF. This chain uses TRBV6-5 with TRBJ1-2; D is possibly TRBD1 (5 bases). Germline CDR1 MNHEY, CDR2 SVGAGI. CDR3 length equals 14 residues. V lost 6 bases and J 5 bases, leaving 16 bases between the germline ends.

This chain links TRBV25-1 with TRBJ1-6; 9 bases agree with TRBD1. Germline V gene sequence: CDR1 MGHDK, CDR2 SYGVNS. The CDR3 contains 16 residues. J lost 6 bases, V lost 3 bases, and 6 bases had no gene match. The CDR3 DNA reads TGTGCCAGCAGTGACCCGGACAGGGGCCCTAATTCACCCCTCCACTTT. It yields the protein CASSDPDRGPNSPLHF.

The chain recombines TRBV7-9 with TRBJ1-1; no definite D call. The CDR3 totals 15 residues. With 2 bases removed from V and 2 bases from J, the gap between germline ends came to 12 bases. Germline V gene data show CDR1 as SEHNR and CDR2 as FQNEAQ (reference sequence). Written as DNA, the CDR3 is TGTGCCAGCAGCTTAAGTTCAGGCTTAAACACTGAAGCTTTCTTT. Translation gives CASSLSSGLNTEAFF.

The CDR3 loop is CASSLTLAPNQPQHF. CDR3 nucleotide sequence: TGTGCCAGCAGCTTAACGCTGGCCCCCAATCAGCCCCAGCATTTT. V is TRBV7-8 and J is TRBJ1-5, with D hard to call. The CDR3 length is 15 residues. The germline CDR1 and CDR2 sequences are SGHVS and FQNEAQ. V was shortened by 2 bases and J by 3 bases, with 11 bases between the two germline ends.

The chain is built from TRBV30 and TRBJ1-3; D might be TRBD1 (5 bases). The V end lost 4 bases, the J end lost 0 bases, and 19 bases lay between the germline ends. The CDR3 length is 17 residues. In germline, CDR1 is GTSNPN, CDR2 SVGIG (reference sequence). The CDR3 loop reads CAWTGGVPTVSGNTIYF. The CDR3 DNA sequence: TGTGCCTGGACCGGAGGGGTTCCAACCGTCTCTGGAAACACCATATATTTT.

With respect to this clone: Other DNA sequences in this sample translate to the same CDR3. This chain links TRBV7-9 with TRBJ1-2; D remains unclear. Germline-derived CDR1 and CDR2 are SEHNR and FQNEAQ (reference sequence). V lost 4 bases, J lost 5 bases, and 5 bases lay in between. The CDR3 consists of 11 residues. DNA for the CDR3: TGTGCCAGCAGCTCCAATTATGGCTACACCTTC. Protein product: CASSSNYGYTF. The whole variable domain, filled in from reference TRBV7-9 and TRBJ1-2, reads DTGVSQNPRHKITKRGQNVTFRCDPISEHNRLYWYRQTLGQGPEFLTYFQNEAQLEKSRLLSDRFSAERPKGSFSTLEIQRTEQGDSAMYLCASSSNYGYTFGSGTRLTVV.

CDR3 protein: CASSPGGTSTEAFF. CDR3 DNA: TGTGCCAGCAGCCCAGGGGGGACGAGCACTGAAGCTTTCTTT. V usage is TRBV7-3 and J usage is TRBJ1-1; 7 bases line up with TRBD1. J gave up 4 bases and V 5 bases, and 7 bases lay outside the gene matches. Germline V CDR1 and CDR2: SGHTA, FQGTGA. The CDR3 length is 14 residues.

V gene TRBV6-5 combines with J gene TRBJ1-2, with 8 bases matching TRBD1. This CDR3 region has 13 residues. Germline CDR1 reads MNHEY; CDR2 reads SVGAGI. V shed 6 bases, J shed 4 bases, and the junction held 4 bases outside the gene matches. The CDR3 coding sequence is TGTGCCAGCAGCGCCGGACAGGGCTATGGCTACACCTTC. Translated, it gives CASSAGQGYGYTF.

The gene calls are TRBV30 and TRBJ1-5; D is possibly TRBD1 (5 bases). Germline V gene lookup returns CDR1 GTSNPN and CDR2 SVGIG (reference sequence). There are 12 residues in the CDR3. Deletions cut 4 bases from V and 7 bases from J, with 11 bases between. The CDR3 loop reads CAWTKGSQPQHF. The CDR3 DNA reads as TGTGCCTGGACCAAGGGGTCCCAGCCCCAGCATTTT.